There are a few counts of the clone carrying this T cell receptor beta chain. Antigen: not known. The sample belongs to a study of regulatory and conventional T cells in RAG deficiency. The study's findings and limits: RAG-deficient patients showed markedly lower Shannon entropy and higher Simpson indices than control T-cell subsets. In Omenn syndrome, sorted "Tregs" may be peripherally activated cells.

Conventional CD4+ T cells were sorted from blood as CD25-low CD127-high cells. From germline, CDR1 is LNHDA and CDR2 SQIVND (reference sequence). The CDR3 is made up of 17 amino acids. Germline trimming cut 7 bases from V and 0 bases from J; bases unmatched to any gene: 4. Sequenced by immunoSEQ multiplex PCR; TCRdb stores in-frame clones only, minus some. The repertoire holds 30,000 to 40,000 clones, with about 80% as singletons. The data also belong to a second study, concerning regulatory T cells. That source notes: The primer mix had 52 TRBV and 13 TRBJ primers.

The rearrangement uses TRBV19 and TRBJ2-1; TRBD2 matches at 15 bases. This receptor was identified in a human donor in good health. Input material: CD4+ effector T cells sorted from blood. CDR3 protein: CASTGLAGGSSYNEQFF. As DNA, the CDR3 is TGTGCCAGTACCGGACTAGCGGGGGGGAGCTCCTACAATGAGCAGTTCTTC.